The 30 T cell receptor beta chains in this list originate from one sample, sequenced in a study of blood T cell repertoires in COVID-19. The repertoire was sequenced with immunoSEQ multiplex PCR; TCRdb's copy has only in-frame clones and lacks some. Counted here are around 250,000 clones, roughly 91% occurring once; the ten biggest clones make up approximately 4.2%. Sequencing was performed on PBMCs or T cells enriched from blood (not recorded which). The source of these receptors is a woman in her thirties who had recovered from COVID-19.

The chain carries TRBV2 and TRBJ1-5, with TRBD1 matching over 7 bases. Germline V gives CDR1 SNHLY, CDR2 FYNNEI. Trimming cost V 4 bases and J 2 bases; bases outside gene matches: 5. The CDR3 is 15 amino acids. DNA for the CDR3: TGTGCCAGCAGTGTAAGGACAGGCGGCAATCAGCCCCAGCATTTT. This gives the protein CASSVRTGGNQPQHF.

The chain has TRBV5-5 and TRBJ1-1; 10 bases agree with TRBD1. The CDR3 has 15 residues. J was trimmed by 3 bases and V by 4 bases; bases with no gene match: 6. The germline CDR1 and CDR2 sequences are SGHKS and YYEKEE (reference sequence). The CDR3 sequence: CASSATGQGHTEAFF. Here the CDR3 DNA reads TGTGCCAGCAGCGCGACGGGACAGGGGCACACTGAAGCTTTCTTT.

V and J are TRBV2 and TRBJ1-5; 7 bases agree with TRBD1. The CDR3 is made up of 15 amino acids. Germline CDR1 is SNHLY and CDR2 is FYNNEI. J gave up 5 bases and V 3 bases, and 7 bases lay outside the gene matches. This chain's CDR3 is CASSDRAGGYQPQHF. In nucleotides, the CDR3 is TGTGCCAGCAGTGACCGTGCAGGGGGATATCAGCCCCAGCATTTT. Filled out from reference TRBV2 and TRBJ1-5, the complete variable domain reads EPEVTQTPSHQVTQMGQEVILRCVPISNHLYFYWYRQILGQKVEFLVSFYNNEISEKSEIFDDQFSVERPDGSNFTLKIRSTKLEDSAMYFCASSDRAGGYQPQHFGDGTRLSIL.

The chain uses TRBV30 and TRBJ2-2; possible D gene TRBD1, 5 bases. CDR1 is GTSNPN, CDR2 SVGIG, per germline (reference sequence). V dropped 2 bases and J dropped 6 bases, with 13 bases sitting between them. This CDR3 has 14 amino acids. In DNA, the CDR3 is TGTGCCTGGAGTCCAGGGCAGTGGGCCGGGGAGCTGTTTTTT. This codes for CAWSPGQWAGELFF. The full variable domain, its missing parts supplied by reference TRBV30 and TRBJ2-2, is SQTIHQWPATLVQPVGSPLSLECTVEGTSNPNLYWYRQAAGRGLQLLFYSVGIGQISSEVPQNLSASRPQDRQFILSSKKLLLSDSGFYLCAWSPGQWAGELFFGEGSRLTVL.

The V call is TRBV2, the J call TRBJ1-3, with D perhaps TRBD1 (6 bases). The V gene lost 6 bases and the J gene lost 5 bases, with 11 bases spanning the gap. Germline V gene lookup returns CDR1 SNHLY and CDR2 FYNNEI. The CDR3 is 13 residues long. The CDR3 here is CASRMDRRNTIYF. The CDR3 DNA follows: TGTGCCAGCAGGATGGACAGAAGAAACACCATATATTTT.

V gene TRBV7-3 combines with J gene TRBJ1-1; D uncertain. This CDR3 comprises 14 residues. Per the germline V gene, CDR1 is SGHTA and CDR2 is FQGTGA. The ends were cut back, 2 bases at V and 3 bases at J, with 10 bases in the middle. CDR3 in DNA: TGTGCCAGCAGCTTAGCTGCGCAGGACACTGAAGCTTTCTTT. Residues: CASSLAAQDTEAFF.

This clone was seen a few times. This chain connects TRBV25-1 to TRBJ2-7; 7 nucleotides match TRBD2. The germline V gene has CDR1 MGHDK and CDR2 SYGVNS. Unmatched junction bases numbered 8, after V lost 3 bases and J lost 0 bases. The CDR3 extends over 16 amino acids. The chain's CDR3 is CASSDPKRGLSYEQYF. CDR3 nucleotide sequence: TGTGCCAGCAGTGATCCCAAGCGGGGACTCTCCTACGAGCAGTACTTC.

The chain joins TRBV27 to TRBJ1-6, with 7 bases identical to TRBD1. V dropped 6 bases and J dropped 6; count of bases not matched to a gene: 17. The V gene's germline CDR1 is MNHEY and CDR2 SMNVEV (reference sequence). There are 18 residues in the CDR3. CDR3 DNA sequence: TGTGCCAGCAGGTCCACATCAAAACCCGGGACAGTTAATTCACCCCTCCACTTT. It yields the protein CASRSTSKPGTVNSPLHF.

The rearrangement links TRBV29-1 to TRBJ2-1; possible D gene TRBD2, 6 bases. Trimming took 6 bases from V and 3 from J, leaving 15 bases between them. The CDR3 loop spans 14 amino acids. Germline CDR1 reads SQVTM; CDR2 reads ANQGSEA. The CDR3 loop reads CSVRDWEDYNEQFF. DNA for the CDR3: TGCAGCGTCCGGGACTGGGAAGACTACAATGAGCAGTTCTTC.

The chain combines TRBV6-4 with TRBJ2-7, with 9 bases fitting TRBD2. The length of the CDR3 is 14 residues. Germline trimming cut 3 bases from V and 2 bases from J; bases unmatched to any gene: 2. CDR1 MRHNA and CDR2 SNTAGT come from the germline V gene. CDR3: CASSETSGTYEQYF. The CDR3 region has the DNA TGTGCCAGCAGTGAGACTAGCGGAACCTACGAGCAGTACTTC.

The rearrangement uses TRBV6-5 and TRBJ1-2; 7 positions agree with TRBD1. This CDR3 is 12 amino acids long. J lost 7 bases, V lost 5 bases, and 4 bases had no gene match. Germline V CDR1 and CDR2: MNHEY, SVGAGI. CDR3 sequence reads: CASSQNRGGYTF. CDR3 nucleotide sequence: TGTGCCAGCAGTCAAAACAGGGGTGGCTACACCTTC.

The chain couples TRBV28 to TRBJ1-1; D is uncertain. The V gene's germline CDR1 is MDHEN and CDR2 SYDVKM. V was shortened by 5 bases and J by 1 base, with 17 bases between the two germline ends. The CDR3 covers 16 residues. CDR3 protein: CASSLRPAGGNTEAFF. As DNA, the CDR3 is TGTGCCAGCAGTCTTAGGCCCGCAGGAGGGAACACTGAAGCTTTCTTT.

The CDR3, as DNA: TGTGCCAGCAGCATCCGGGACAGTTACAATGAGCAGTTCTTC. Translating gives CASSIRDSYNEQFF. The chain has TRBV5-6 and TRBJ2-1; 7 nucleotides align to TRBD1. The germline CDR1 and CDR2 sequences are SGHDT and YYEEEE. This CDR3 is built from 14 residues. The junction had 5 bases not matched to a gene; V was cut back by 4 bases and J by 4 bases.

The chain joins TRBV28 to TRBJ2-1, with TRBD2 matching 7 bases. After removal of 8 bases from V and 4 bases from J, the junction contained 11 bases not matched to a gene. The CDR3 length is 15 residues. Germline CDR1 reads MDHEN; CDR2 reads SYDVKM. CDR3 sequence reads: CASRGASGTYNEQFF. In DNA, the CDR3 is TGTGCCAGCCGTGGGGCTAGCGGAACGTACAATGAGCAGTTCTTC.

In its sample, this clone was seen a few times. The rearrangement joins TRBV9 to TRBJ1-3; no clear D gene. Per the germline V gene, CDR1 is SGDLS and CDR2 is YYNGEE. V dropped 3 bases and J dropped 4 bases, with 17 bases sitting between them. This CDR3 is built from 16 residues. CDR3 in DNA: TGTGCCAGCAGCGCCTTCGATGAGGCCGGGGGAAACACCATATATTTT. This translates into CASSAFDEAGGNTIYF. Supplemented by reference TRBV9 and TRBJ1-3, the full variable domain reads DSGVTQTPKHLITATGQRVTLRCSPRSGDLSVYWYQQSLDQGLQFLIQYYNGEERAKGNILERFSAQQFPDLHSELNLSSLELGDSALYFCASSAFDEAGGNTIYFGEGSWLTVV.

The rearrangement links TRBV10-3 to TRBJ2-3, with 7 bases aligning to TRBD1. CDR3 length equals 13 residues. V lost 9 bases and J lost 2; bases outside the gene matches: 5. Germline CDR1 and CDR2: ENHRY and SYGVKD. CDR3 coding DNA: TGTGCCATGGGGGACAGTCCCACAGATACGCAGTATTTT. Its protein is CAMGDSPTDTQYF.

The genes are TRBV21-1 and TRBJ1-5. TRBV21-1 is labeled a pseudogene. This CDR3 comprises 18 residues. The CDR3 nucleotides read TGTGCCAACCCGACCGATGTGGGCCGACTATATAGCAATCAGCCCCAGCATTTT. Amino acids: CANPTDVGRLYSNQPQHF.

The chain employs TRBV3-1 (or the pseudogene TRBV3-2) and TRBJ2-7, with TRBD2 identical over 7 bases. V dropped 0 bases and J dropped 10; count of bases not matched to a gene: 6. Germline V gives CDR1 LGHDT, CDR2 YNNKEL (reference sequence). The CDR3 runs to 13 residues. This CDR3 reads CASSQDSRGRQYF. In nucleotides, the CDR3 is TGTGCCAGCAGCCAAGATTCTCGCGGGAGACAGTACTTC.

This chain joins TRBV7-2 and TRBJ2-5; D might be TRBD2 (6 bases). The CDR3 extends over 14 amino acids. Germline CDR1 is SGHTA and CDR2 is FQGNSA. With 4 bases removed from V and 5 bases from J, the gap between germline ends came to 14 bases. The CDR3 sequence: CASSYRGGTETQYF. As DNA, the CDR3 is TGTGCCAGCAGCTACCGCGGAGGGACGGAGACCCAGTACTTC.

The rearrangement uses TRBV9 and TRBJ2-5; 8 nucleotides line up with TRBD2. This CDR3 comprises 17 residues. The V gene end was trimmed by 2 bases and the J gene end by 5 bases; junction bases not matched to a gene: 14. Germline CDR1 and CDR2: SGDLS and YYNGEE. For the CDR3, the DNA is TGTGCCAGCAGCGTCAGACCCTCCGGGACTAGATCGGAGACCCAGTACTTC. Protein sequence: CASSVRPSGTRSETQYF.

This clone was recorded once. This chain uses TRBV7-2 with TRBJ2-2, with D tentatively TRBD2 (5 bases). The ends were cut back, 5 bases at V and 0 bases at J, with 13 bases in the middle. From germline, CDR1 is SGHTA and CDR2 FQGNSA. The CDR3 has 16 amino acids. The CDR3 region is CASSPKSGTNTGELFF. The CDR3, as DNA: TGTGCCAGCAGCCCAAAGAGCGGCACGAACACCGGGGAGCTGTTTTTT.

The rearrangement links TRBV5-1 to TRBJ2-3; D might be TRBD1 (6 bases). The ends were cut back, 0 bases at V and 1 base at J, with 12 bases in the middle. The CDR3 is 16 residues long. The germline gives CDR1 SGHRS, CDR2 YFSETQ. CDR3 in amino acids: CASSLAGPGGTDTQYF. The CDR3 region has the DNA TGCGCCAGCAGCTTGGCCGGTCCAGGGGGCACAGATACGCAGTATTTT.

The chain uses TRBV4-1 and TRBJ1-4; possible D gene TRBD1, 5 bases. The CDR3 has 15 residues. Germline values: CDR1 MGHRA, CDR2 YSYEKL. V lost 1 base to trimming and J lost 5 bases, with 11 bases between them. The CDR3 DNA reads TGCGCCAGCAGCCAAGTCCCAGGGCGAAATGAAAAACTGTTTTTT. Translated: CASSQVPGRNEKLFF.

V usage is TRBV27 and J usage is TRBJ1-2; 8 nucleotides match TRBD1. The CDR3 is 18 residues long. V gave up 5 bases and J gave up 3 bases; unmatched junction bases: 17. The germline V gene encodes CDR1 MNHEY and CDR2 SMNVEV (reference sequence). The CDR3 DNA sequence: TGTGCCAGCAGTCGCCACCAGATTCGGACAGGGCAGTACTATGGCTACACCTTC. Translation gives CASSRHQIRTGQYYGYTF.

Concerning this clone: One junction end does not reproduce the germline sequence, and a read error may be involved. The chain employs TRBV12-3 or TRBV12-4 and TRBJ2-7, with TRBD1 matching 8 bases. CDR3 length: 13 residues. The DNA of the CDR3 is TGTGCCAGCAGTTCCCCCGGAACCGGGACAGGTCTCTTC. Encoded protein: CASSSPGTGTGLF.

The V and J genes are TRBV30 and TRBJ1-4, with D maybe TRBD1 (5 bases). Germline CDR1 GTSNPN, CDR2 SVGIG (reference sequence). Trimming left V 1 base short and J 6 bases short, with 12 bases between. The CDR3 runs 14 residues. DNA of the CDR3: TGTGCCTGGAGTGCGGGACGGGGGGATGAAAAACTGTTTTTT. The encoded protein is CAWSAGRGDEKLFF.

The chain recombines TRBV19 with TRBJ1-3, with TRBD1 matching 7 bases. The ends lost 7 bases at V and 0 bases at J; junction bases unmatched: 3. The germline gives CDR1 LNHDA, CDR2 SQIVND (reference sequence). The CDR3 runs 14 residues. The CDR3 region is CASTNRGSGNTIYF. Here the CDR3 DNA reads TGTGCCAGTACTAACAGGGGCTCTGGAAACACCATATATTTT.

The chain has TRBV3-1 (or the pseudogene TRBV3-2) and TRBJ1-1; a weak D match, TRBD1 (6 bases). In germline, CDR1 is LGHDT, CDR2 YNNKEL (reference sequence). The CDR3 sequence is 17 residues long. V was cut by 4 bases and J by 2 bases, with 20 bases left in between. In DNA form, the CDR3 reads TGTGCCAGCAGCCTTAAACAGGGCTTTCGTTTTAACACTGAAGCTTTCTTT. Encoded protein: CASSLKQGFRFNTEAFF.

This clone was seen a single time. The chain combines TRBV19 with TRBJ1-1; possible D gene TRBD1, 5 bases. The germline V and J ends were trimmed by 3 bases and 5 bases, with 13 bases remaining between them. Per the germline V gene, CDR1 is LNHDA and CDR2 is SQIVND (reference sequence). The CDR3 runs 14 residues. CDR3 loop: CASSIQGVGTEAFF. In DNA form, the CDR3 reads TGTGCCAGTAGTATTCAGGGCGTAGGGACTGAAGCTTTCTTT.

The J gene is TRBJ1-5, the V gene TRBV28; no clear D gene. Deletions cut 7 bases from V and 6 bases from J, with 10 bases between. The CDR3 is 12 residues long. Germline V lookup: CDR1 MDHEN, CDR2 SYDVKM. The CDR3 bases are TGTGCCAGCAATAGAGATCCTCAGCCCCAGCATTTT. Protein product: CASNRDPQPQHF.